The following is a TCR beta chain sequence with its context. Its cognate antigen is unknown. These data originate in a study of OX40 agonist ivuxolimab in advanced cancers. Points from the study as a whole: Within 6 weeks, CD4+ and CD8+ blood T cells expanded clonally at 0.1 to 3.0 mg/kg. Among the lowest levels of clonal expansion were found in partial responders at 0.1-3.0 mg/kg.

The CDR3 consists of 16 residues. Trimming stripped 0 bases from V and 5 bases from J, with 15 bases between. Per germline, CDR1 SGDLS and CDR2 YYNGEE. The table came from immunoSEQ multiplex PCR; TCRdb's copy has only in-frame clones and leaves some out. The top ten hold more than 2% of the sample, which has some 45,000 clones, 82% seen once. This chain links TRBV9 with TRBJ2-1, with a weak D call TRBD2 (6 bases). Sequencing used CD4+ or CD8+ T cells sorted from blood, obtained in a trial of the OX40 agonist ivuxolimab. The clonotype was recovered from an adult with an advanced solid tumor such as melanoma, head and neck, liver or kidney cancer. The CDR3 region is CASSVALAGKHNEQFF. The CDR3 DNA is TGTGCCAGCAGCGTAGCTTTGGCGGGAAAACACAATGAGCAGTTCTTC.